This is a list of T cell receptor beta chains from one sample in a study of shared clonotypes between healthy human individuals. Repertoires were generated with immunoSEQ multiplex PCR, while TCRdb's copy carries only in-frame clones and drops some. This sample yields roughly 2,000,000 clones, of which approximately 92% are seen a single time; about 1.7% belongs to the top ten. The sample comprised naive CD8+ T cells from PBMCs. The receptors shown here come from a man between 18 and 35 years old in good health. Some clones in this sample may be carry-over from other donors' samples. Both conserved end residues are part of each CDR3. Clone size appears in some rows only: once, few, many, or a class for an expanded clone.

NA,TRBJ1-1,TRBV5-1,CASSLGQGALSEAFF
NA,TRBJ1-5,TRBV9,CASTPGPATQPQHF
NA,TRBJ2-2,TRBV10-3,CAISGPRHSGTSGRRGTGELFF
NA,TRBJ2-2,TRBV6-5,CASSYYSSGRRELFF
NA,TRBJ2-7,TRBV4-3,CASSQGRPGTSGSPLEQYF
NA,TRBJ2-7,TRBV5-1,CASSPVGVGQYF
NA,TRBJ1-1,TRBV6-6,CASSYSPGDTEAFF
NA,TRBJ1-1,TRBV6-1,CASPAQALNTEAFF
NA,TRBJ2-3,TRBV30,CAWSVLENTDTQYF
NA,TRBJ2-1,TRBV29-1,CSVEEGSGSYNEQFF
few,TRBJ1-1,TRBV28,CASSFGRGFTEAFF
once,TRBJ2-3,TRBV4-1,CASSPARIESTDTQYF
NA,TRBJ1-1,TRBV13,CASSGDTEATEAFF
NA,TRBJ2-7,TRBV27,CASTSGRGFEQYF
NA,TRBJ2-1,TRBV28,CASSLDTFGGNEQFF
NA,TRBJ1-1,TRBV5-6,CASSLGKAEAFF
NA,TRBJ2-7,TRBV29-1,CSVGVQESYEQYF
NA,TRBJ1-2,TRBV9,CASSDHPSDSGYTF
NA,TRBJ2-2,TRBV7-9,CASSPTWGGELFF
NA,TRBJ1-2,TRBV5-4,CASSSGTVYGYTF
few,TRBJ2-7,TRBV7-9,CASSDSPTGGYEQYF
NA,TRBJ2-7,TRBV29-1,CSVQEGAYYYEQYF
NA,TRBJ2-7,TRBV9,CASSAHPAGPYEQYF
NA,TRBJ1-2,TRBV5-1,CASSFRQGTGYTF
NA,TRBJ1-1,TRBV7-9,CASSLGFTEAFF
NA,TRBJ1-1,TRBV4-2,CASSISGGSNTEAFF
NA,TRBJ1-2,TRBV28,CASSPMGVTTNYGYTF
NA,TRBJ2-1,TRBV29-1,CSVPGLRTHNEQFF
NA,TRBJ1-1,TRBV2,CASRGWTGNTEAFF
NA,TRBJ2-7,TRBV7-9,CASSLDAGTYEQYF
NA,NA,TRBV7-9,CASSLDWDRSYEQYF
NA,TRBJ2-5,TRBV27,CASSPTGGGETQYF
NA,TRBJ1-5,TRBV10-3,CAIRSSEGNQPQHF
NA,TRBJ2-7,TRBV14,CASSQGWVYEQYF
NA,TRBJ2-2,TRBV6-4,CASSAHPKRTGDPGELFF
NA,TRBJ2-1,TRBV6-5,CASSHSFGQKPNEQFF
NA,TRBJ2-5,TRBV9,CASSVSGDKTQYF
NA,TRBJ2-3,TRBV7-9,CASSPRGSGPTDTQYF
NA,TRBJ1-2,TRBV19,CASSPGPALYGYTF
NA,TRBJ2-7,TRBV25-1,CASSDRGPYEQYF
NA,TRBJ2-4,TRBV5-1,CASSLLQGVENIQYF
NA,TRBJ2-3,TRBV7-8,CASSLVAGSTDTQYF
NA,TRBJ2-7,TRBV27,CASSLSAGGTYEQYF
NA,TRBJ2-5,TRBV9,CASSPSPQGAGETQYF
NA,TRBJ2-3,TRBV9,CASSVTTDTQYF
NA,TRBJ2-7,TRBV7-9,CASSFGGRAWQYF
NA,TRBJ2-3,TRBV5-1,CASSFLGGRGTDTQYF
NA,TRBJ2-1,TRBV7-9,CASSLEGGGLGSYNEQFF
NA,TRBJ2-4,TRBV7-8,CASSPGGSLAKNIQYF
NA,TRBJ2-7,TRBV5-6,CASSLGRLSSYEQYF
NA,TRBJ1-2,TRBV2,CASSEDRSSKGYTF
NA,TRBJ2-1,TRBV7-9,CASSSGDRGLNEQFF
NA,TRBJ2-7,TRBV28,CASGASGGRADEQYF
NA,TRBJ1-3,TRBV9,CASSSPRAQPGNTIYF
NA,TRBJ2-7,TRBV5-6,CASSRGPRGEQYF
NA,TRBJ2-7,TRBV15,CATSRDRTLLGAGNEQYF
NA,TRBJ2-7,TRBV7-6,CASSLEHGSYEQYF
NA,TRBJ1-2,TRBV5-1,CASSEEQGRNGYTF
NA,TRBJ1-1,TRBV27,CASSLSPTANTEAFF
NA,TRBJ2-7,TRBV30,CACNLLAGSYEQYF